The clone carrying this T cell receptor beta chain was counted between two and nine times. What it binds is not known. RNA transcripts served as the template for amplifying TCR beta CDR3 regions. Carried out on the TCR CDR3, a first-round RT-PCR used the HTBI primer set. TCRdb used MiXCR to reprocess the multiplex PCR reads, holding one entry per CDR3 protein. The sample lists about 210,000 distinct CDR3 sequences, approximately 17% occurring once. This specimen comes from a study of T cells in Graves' hyperthyroidism and ophthalmopathy. Study overall: Peripheral blood specimens were obtained at initial diagnosis, prior to any treatment.

Study observations and caveats: Blood samples included most of the expanded thyroid clonotypes exceeding 0.001.

Uncontrolled infection, other autoimmune disease, pregnancy and lactation each barred patients from inclusion. Orbital computed tomography and thyroid ultrasound, together with serum TRAb and thyroxine and clinical symptoms, were used for diagnoses. The trim removed 4 bases at V and 4 bases at J, leaving 2 bases unmatched. This CDR3 contains 14 residues. Germline V lookup: CDR1 SGHTA, CDR2 FQGTGA. The rearrangement links TRBV7-3 to TRBJ2-3, with 10 nucleotides matching TRBD2. The specimen was blood. This clonotype was sampled from a man aged 50 to 59 with Graves' hyperthyroidism. In nucleotides, the CDR3 is TGTGCCAGCAGCTACGGGACTAGCGCAGATACGCAGTATTTT. Its translation is CASSYGTSADTQYF.